Listed below are T cell receptor beta chains from one sample, sequenced in a study of T-cell reconstitution after alpha-beta-depleted transplantation in children. TCRdb re-derived calls from the PCR reads in MiXCR, one entry per CDR3 protein. The repertoire holds about 900,000 distinct CDR3 sequences, with 25% to 30% as singletons. Sequences were derived from PBMCs, mostly from graft donor cells, sampled 360 days after TCRalphabeta/CD19-depleted stem cell transplant. The receptors here all came from a boy under three years old who had a stem cell transplant for SCID, so the T cells may come from the graft donor. The CDR3 runs from the conserved cysteine through the conserved F or W. A D gene is named only where the DNA matches it firmly. Where a row states a size, it is once, few, many or the class of an expanded clone; other rows omit it.

CDR3: CASSEFVQAGATSYEQYF
DNA: TGTGCCAGCAGCGAGTTCGTCCAGGCTGGGGCTACCTCCTACGAGCAGTACTTC
length: 18
size: NA
J: TRBJ2-7
V: TRBV11-2
D: NA

CDR3: CASSYSYGYTF
DNA: TGTGCCAGCAGTTACTCCTATGGCTACACCTTC
length: 11
size: NA
J: TRBJ1-2
V: TRBV6-2/TRBV6-3
D: NA

CDR3: CSGVRTEAFF
DNA: TGCAGTGGGGTGCGGACTGAAGCTTTCTTT
length: 10
size: few
J: TRBJ1-1
V: TRBV29-1
D: NA

CDR3: CASSQARLAGDRYNEQFF
DNA: TGCGCCAGCAGCCAAGCAAGACTAGCGGGGGACCGGTACAATGAGCAGTTCTTC
length: 18
size: NA
J: TRBJ2-1
V: TRBV4-1
D: TRBD2

CDR3: CAISEGGRDGNEQFF
DNA: TGTGCCATCAGTGAGGGGGGCCGGGACGGCAATGAGCAGTTCTTC
length: 15
size: NA
J: TRBJ2-1
V: TRBV10-3
D: NA

CDR3: CASSYSHYRGSGNTIYF
DNA: TGTGCCAGCAGTTATTCCCATTACAGGGGATCTGGAAACACCATATATTTT
length: 17
size: NA
J: TRBJ1-3
V: TRBV12-3/TRBV12-4
D: TRBD1

CDR3: CSARVSGGEETQYF
DNA: TGCAGTGCTAGAGTTAGCGGGGGAGAAGAGACCCAGTACTTC
length: 14
size: NA
J: TRBJ2-5
V: TRBV20-1
D: TRBD2

CDR3: CASSLGATGGNEQYF
DNA: TGTGCCAGCAGCTTGGGTGCGACAGGGGGCAACGAGCAGTACTTC
length: 15
size: NA
J: TRBJ2-7
V: TRBV5-5
D: TRBD1

CDR3: CASSLDGLDTEAFF
DNA: TGCGCCAGCAGCTTGGACGGGTTGGACACTGAAGCTTTCTTT
length: 14
size: few
J: TRBJ1-1
V: TRBV5-1
D: NA

CDR3: CSARTGRDRETQYF
DNA: TGCAGTGCTAGAACAGGGCGAGATAGAGAGACCCAGTACTTC
length: 14
size: NA
J: TRBJ2-5
V: TRBV20-1
D: NA

CDR3: CASSLSPTGLKTQYF
DNA: TGCGCCAGCAGCCTTTCACCTACAGGGTTGAAGACCCAGTACTTC
length: 15
size: few
J: TRBJ2-5
V: TRBV4-3
D: NA

CDR3: CAISPRQPAYEQYF
DNA: TGTGCCATCAGCCCTCGGCAGCCAGCCTACGAGCAGTACTTC
length: 14
size: few
J: TRBJ2-7
V: TRBV10-3
D: NA

CDR3: CASATVDIQYF
DNA: TGTGCCAGCGCTACTGTGGACATTCAGTACTTC
length: 11
size: NA
J: TRBJ2-4
V: TRBV7-9
D: NA

CDR3: CATSESRDRGTDTQYF
DNA: TGTGCCACTTCCGAAAGCCGGGACAGGGGCACAGATACGCAGTATTTT
length: 16
size: few
J: TRBJ2-3
V: TRBV7-2
D: TRBD1

CDR3: CASSRVWPEDTQYF
DNA: TGTGCCAGCAGCCGTGTATGGCCCGAGGATACGCAGTATTTT
length: 14
size: few
J: TRBJ2-3
V: TRBV5-6
D: NA

CDR3: CASSQVLAGVYEQYF
DNA: TGCGCCAGCAGCCAAGTTCTGGCAGGGGTCTACGAGCAGTACTTC
length: 15
size: many
J: TRBJ2-7
V: TRBV4-1
D: NA

CDR3: CASSLDRRGRGDPDTQYF
DNA: TGTGCCAGCAGTTTAGACCGCCGGGGGCGCGGAGACCCAGATACGCAGTATTTT
length: 18
size: few
J: TRBJ2-3
V: TRBV12-3/TRBV12-4
D: NA

CDR3: CASSKRQGMDEKLFF
DNA: TGTGCCAGCAGCAAGAGACAGGGGATGGATGAAAAACTGTTTTTT
length: 15
size: few
J: TRBJ1-4
V: TRBV13
D: TRBD1

CDR3: CASSFPQLPTGAPNQPQHF
DNA: TGTGCCAGCAGTTTCCCCCAACTCCCCACCGGGGCGCCGAATCAGCCCCAGCATTTT
length: 19
size: NA
J: TRBJ1-5
V: TRBV6-2/TRBV6-3
D: NA

CDR3: CASSLVDRAQFF
DNA: TGCGCCAGCAGCTTGGTGGACAGGGCGCAGTTCTTC
length: 12
size: few
J: TRBJ2-1
V: TRBV5-1
D: TRBD1

CDR3: CASQKHQGATYEQYF
DNA: TGTGCCAGCCAAAAGCACCAGGGGGCTACCTACGAGCAGTACTTC
length: 15
size: NA
J: TRBJ2-7
V: TRBV12-3/TRBV12-4
D: TRBD1

CDR3: CSARDGTSGRNEQFF
DNA: TGCAGTGCTAGAGATGGTACTAGTGGGCGGAATGAGCAGTTCTTC
length: 15
size: many
J: TRBJ2-1
V: TRBV20-1
D: NA

CDR3: CAIQSDTQYF
DNA: TGTGCCATCCAATCAGATACGCAGTATTTT
length: 10
size: NA
J: TRBJ2-3
V: TRBV10-3
D: NA

CDR3: CAPPRGPYGYTF
DNA: TGTGCCCCCCCCAGGGGCCCCTATGGCTACACCTTC
length: 12
size: NA
J: TRBJ1-2
V: TRBV7-3
D: NA

CDR3: CASSPPGGITNEKLFF
DNA: TGTGCCAGCAGCCCTCCGGGGGGCATAACTAATGAAAAACTGTTTTTT
length: 16
size: NA
J: TRBJ1-4
V: TRBV7-2
D: NA

CDR3: CVSSEGYEQYF
DNA: TGTGTCAGCAGTGAGGGGTACGAGCAGTACTTC
length: 11
size: NA
J: TRBJ2-7
V: TRBV2
D: NA

CDR3: CASSIAGGDYEQYF
DNA: TGTGCCAGCAGCATCGCGGGGGGAGACTACGAGCAGTACTTC
length: 14
size: NA
J: TRBJ2-7
V: TRBV7-9
D: TRBD2

CDR3: CASSLITGTARSLAKNIQYF
DNA: TGTGCCAGCAGCTTAATCACCGGGACAGCGCGATCTTTAGCCAAAAACATTCAGTACTTC
length: 20
size: NA
J: TRBJ2-4
V: TRBV5-4
D: TRBD1

CDR3: CSARPGLAGNTIYF
DNA: TGCAGTGCACGGCCGGGACTGGCTGGAAACACCATATATTTT
length: 14
size: few
J: TRBJ1-3
V: TRBV20-1
D: NA

CDR3: CASVTDYSNQPQHF
DNA: TGTGCCAGCGTGACAGATTATAGCAATCAGCCCCAGCATTTT
length: 14
size: few
J: TRBJ1-5
V: TRBV12-3/TRBV12-4
D: NA

CDR3: CASSPGTDLYGYTF
DNA: TGTGCCAGCAGCCCCGGGACGGATCTCTATGGCTACACCTTC
length: 14
size: few
J: TRBJ1-2
V: TRBV6-1
D: NA

CDR3: CASTLRDSGTDTQYF
DNA: TGTGCCAGCACCCTTCGGGACTCAGGTACTGATACGCAGTATTTT
length: 15
size: NA
J: TRBJ2-3
V: TRBV7-9
D: NA

CDR3: CASSLVRMNEQFF
DNA: TGTGCCAGCAGCTTAGTCAGGATGAATGAGCAGTTCTTC
length: 13
size: many
J: TRBJ2-1
V: TRBV7-2
D: NA

CDR3: CSAGRGRTDTQYF
DNA: TGCAGTGCTGGGCGGGGGCGCACAGATACGCAGTATTTT
length: 13
size: few
J: TRBJ2-3
V: TRBV20-1
D: NA

CDR3: CASSLRDRGPYEQYF
DNA: TGTGCCAGCAGTCTCCGGGACAGGGGACCCTACGAGCAGTACTTC
length: 15
size: few
J: TRBJ2-7
V: TRBV5-1
D: TRBD1

CDR3: CASRNMGQETQYF
DNA: TGTGCCAGCAGGAATATGGGCCAAGAGACCCAGTACTTC
length: 13
size: few
J: TRBJ2-5
V: TRBV11-2
D: NA

CDR3: CASRGLEGPGNTIYF
DNA: TGTGCCAGCAGAGGTTTAGAGGGTCCTGGAAACACCATATATTTT
length: 15
size: NA
J: TRBJ1-3
V: TRBV28
D: NA

CDR3: CATRRAANYGYTF
DNA: TGTGCCACCAGGCGAGCAGCTAACTATGGCTACACCTTC
length: 13
size: many
J: TRBJ1-2
V: TRBV24-1
D: NA

CDR3: CASSRAWYDAEAFF
DNA: TGTGCCAGCAGCCGCGCGTGGTATGACGCGGAGGCTTTCTTT
length: 14
size: few
J: TRBJ1-1
V: TRBV9
D: NA

CDR3: CASSERRTLETQYF
DNA: TGTGCCAGCAGTGAAAGGCGGACATTGGAGACCCAGTACTTC
length: 14
size: NA
J: TRBJ2-5
V: TRBV2
D: NA

CDR3: CASSTGPINEKLFF
DNA: TGCGCCAGCAGCACGGGTCCGATAAATGAAAAACTGTTTTTT
length: 14
size: few
J: TRBJ1-4
V: TRBV5-1
D: NA

CDR3: CASRLAGAISYNEQFF
DNA: TGTGCCAGCAGGCTAGCGGGGGCCATCTCCTACAATGAGCAGTTCTTC
length: 16
size: NA
J: TRBJ2-1
V: TRBV27
D: TRBD2

CDR3: CASSLGLAGGSDTQYF
DNA: TGTGCCAGCAGCTTAGGACTAGCGGGGGGCTCCGATACGCAGTATTTT
length: 16
size: few
J: TRBJ2-3
V: TRBV7-9
D: TRBD2

CDR3: CASSRRGGGDEQFF
DNA: TGTGCCAGCAGTAGGCGCGGGGGGGGAGATGAGCAGTTCTTC
length: 14
size: NA
J: TRBJ2-1
V: TRBV6-2/TRBV6-3
D: TRBD2

CDR3: CASSLTDSYTEAFF
DNA: TGCGCCAGCAGCTTAACGGACAGCTACACTGAAGCTTTCTTT
length: 14
size: NA
J: TRBJ1-1
V: TRBV5-1
D: NA

CDR3: CASSNGEGGGEQYF
DNA: TGTGCCAGCAGTAACGGGGAGGGGGGGGGAGAGCAGTACTTC
length: 14
size: few
J: TRBJ2-7
V: TRBV28
D: NA

CDR3: CASRVDNYGYTF
DNA: TGTGCCAGCAGGGTAGATAACTATGGCTACACCTTC
length: 12
size: NA
J: TRBJ1-2
V: TRBV28
D: NA

CDR3: CASSRMAKNIQYF
DNA: TGTGCCAGCAGTCGAATGGCCAAAAACATTCAGTACTTC
length: 13
size: NA
J: TRBJ2-4
V: TRBV7-9
D: NA

CDR3: CASSSVLWGYGYTF
DNA: TGTGCCAGCAGTTCAGTCCTCTGGGGCTATGGCTACACCTTC
length: 14
size: few
J: TRBJ1-2
V: TRBV28
D: NA

CDR3: CASSLGPSMETQYF
DNA: TGCGCCAGCAGCTTGGGTCCTAGCATGGAGACCCAGTACTTC
length: 14
size: NA
J: TRBJ2-5
V: TRBV5-1
D: NA

CDR3: CASSPRQGALNNEQFF
DNA: TGTGCCAGCAGCCCCCGACAGGGGGCCCTCAATAATGAGCAGTTCTTC
length: 16
size: NA
J: TRBJ2-1
V: TRBV7-9
D: TRBD1

CDR3: CASTRQGLSGANVLTF
DNA: TGTGCCAGCACCAGACAGGGCCTCTCTGGGGCCAACGTCCTGACTTTC
length: 16
size: few
J: TRBJ2-6
V: TRBV6-1
D: TRBD1